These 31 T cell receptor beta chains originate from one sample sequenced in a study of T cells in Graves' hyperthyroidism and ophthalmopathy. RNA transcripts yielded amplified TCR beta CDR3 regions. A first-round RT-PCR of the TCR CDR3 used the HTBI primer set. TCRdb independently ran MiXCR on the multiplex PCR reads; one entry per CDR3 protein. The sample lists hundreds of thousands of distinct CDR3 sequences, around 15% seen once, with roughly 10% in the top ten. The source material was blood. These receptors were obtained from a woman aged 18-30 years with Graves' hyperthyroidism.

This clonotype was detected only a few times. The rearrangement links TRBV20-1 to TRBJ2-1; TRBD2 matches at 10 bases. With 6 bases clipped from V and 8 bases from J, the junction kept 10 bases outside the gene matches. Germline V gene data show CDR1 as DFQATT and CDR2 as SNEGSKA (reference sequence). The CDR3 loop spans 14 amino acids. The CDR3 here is CSALVQREGYEQFF. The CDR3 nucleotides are TGCAGTGCCCTGGTCCAGCGGGAGGGCTATGAGCAGTTCTTC.

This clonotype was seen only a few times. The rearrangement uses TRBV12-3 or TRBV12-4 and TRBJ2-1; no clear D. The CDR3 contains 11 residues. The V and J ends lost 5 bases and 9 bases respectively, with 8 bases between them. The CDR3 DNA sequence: TGTGCCAGCAGTGCAAGAGTTGAGCAGTTCTTC. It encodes CASSARVEQFF.

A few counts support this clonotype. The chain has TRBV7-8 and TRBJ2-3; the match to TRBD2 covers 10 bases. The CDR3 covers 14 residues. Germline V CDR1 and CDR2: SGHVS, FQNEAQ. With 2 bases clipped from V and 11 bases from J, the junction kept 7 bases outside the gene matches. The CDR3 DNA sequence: TGTGCCAGCAGCTTATCCCCTAGCGGGAGTCGGCAGTATTTT. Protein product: CASSLSPSGSRQYF. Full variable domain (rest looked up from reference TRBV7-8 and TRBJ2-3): GAGVSQSPRYKVAKRGQDVALRCDPISGHVSLFWYQQALGQGPEFLTYFQNEAQLDKSGLPSDRFFAERPEGSVSTLKIQRTQQEDSAVYLCASSLSPSGSRQYFGPGTRLTVL.

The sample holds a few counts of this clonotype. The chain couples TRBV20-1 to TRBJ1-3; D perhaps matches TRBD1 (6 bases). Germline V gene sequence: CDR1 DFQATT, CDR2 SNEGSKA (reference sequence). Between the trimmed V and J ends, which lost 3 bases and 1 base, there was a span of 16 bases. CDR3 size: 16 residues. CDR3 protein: CSARQGIQGSGNTIYF. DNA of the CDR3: TGCAGTGCTAGGCAGGGCATACAGGGATCTGGAAACACCATATATTTT.

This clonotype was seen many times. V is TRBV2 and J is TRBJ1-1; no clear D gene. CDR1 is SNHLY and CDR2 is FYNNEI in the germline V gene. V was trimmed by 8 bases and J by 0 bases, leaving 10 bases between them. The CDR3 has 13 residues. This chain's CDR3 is CASSREMNTEAFF. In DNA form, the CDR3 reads TGTGCCAGCTCCAGAGAGATGAACACTGAAGCTTTCTTT.

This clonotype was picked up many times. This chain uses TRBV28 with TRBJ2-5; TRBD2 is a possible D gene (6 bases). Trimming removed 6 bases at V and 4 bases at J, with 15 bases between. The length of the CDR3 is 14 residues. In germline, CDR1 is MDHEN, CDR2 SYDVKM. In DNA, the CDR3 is TGTGCCAGCAGCATCCCGAGGGGAGGAGAGACCCAGTACTTC. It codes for CASSIPRGGETQYF.

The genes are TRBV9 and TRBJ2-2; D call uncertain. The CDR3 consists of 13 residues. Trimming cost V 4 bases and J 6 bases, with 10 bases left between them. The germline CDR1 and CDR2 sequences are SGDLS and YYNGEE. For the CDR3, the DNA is TGTGCCAGCAGCCCATCGGAAGCCGGGGAGCTGTTTTTT. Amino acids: CASSPSEAGELFF.

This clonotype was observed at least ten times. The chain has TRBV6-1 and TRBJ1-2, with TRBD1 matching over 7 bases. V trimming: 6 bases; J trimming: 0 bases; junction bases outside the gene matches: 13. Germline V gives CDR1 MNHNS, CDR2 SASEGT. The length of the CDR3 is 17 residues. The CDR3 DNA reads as TGTGCCAGCAGACCACTACAGACGACAGGGCCTAACTATGGCTACACCTTC. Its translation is CASRPLQTTGPNYGYTF.

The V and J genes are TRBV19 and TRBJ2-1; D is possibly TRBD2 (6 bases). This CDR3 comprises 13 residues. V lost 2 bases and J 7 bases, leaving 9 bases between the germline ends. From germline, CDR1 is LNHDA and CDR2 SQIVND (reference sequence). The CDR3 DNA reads TGTGCCAGTAGTATAAACGCGGGGAATGAGCAGTTCTTC. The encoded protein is CASSINAGNEQFF.

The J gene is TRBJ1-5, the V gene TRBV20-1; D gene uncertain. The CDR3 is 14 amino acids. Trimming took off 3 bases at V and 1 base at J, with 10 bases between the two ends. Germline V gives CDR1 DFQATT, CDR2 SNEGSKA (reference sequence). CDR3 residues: CSASEDGSNQPQHF. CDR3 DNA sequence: TGCAGTGCTAGTGAAGATGGCAGCAATCAGCCCCAGCATTTT.

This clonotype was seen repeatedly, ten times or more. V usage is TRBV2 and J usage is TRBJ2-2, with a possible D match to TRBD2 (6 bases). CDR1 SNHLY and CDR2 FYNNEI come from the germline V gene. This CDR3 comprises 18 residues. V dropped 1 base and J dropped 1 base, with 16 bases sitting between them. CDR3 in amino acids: CASSEELGGEVNTGELFF. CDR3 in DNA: TGTGCCAGCAGTGAAGAGCTGGGGGGAGAAGTGAACACCGGGGAGCTGTTTTTT.

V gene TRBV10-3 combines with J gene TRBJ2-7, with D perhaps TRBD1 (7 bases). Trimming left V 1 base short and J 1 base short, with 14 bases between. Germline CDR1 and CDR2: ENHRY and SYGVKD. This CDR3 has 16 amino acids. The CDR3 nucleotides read TGTGCCATCAGTGAGTTGCAGGGGGGCACGTCCTACGAGCAGTACTTC. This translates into CAISELQGGTSYEQYF.

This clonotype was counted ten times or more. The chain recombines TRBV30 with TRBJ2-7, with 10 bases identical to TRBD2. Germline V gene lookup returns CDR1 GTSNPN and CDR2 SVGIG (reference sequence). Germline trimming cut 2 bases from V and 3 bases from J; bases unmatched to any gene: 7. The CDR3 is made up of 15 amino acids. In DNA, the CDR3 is TGTGCCTGGAGTAAAAGCGGGAGGGCCGACTACGAGCAGTACTTC. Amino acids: CAWSKSGRADYEQYF.

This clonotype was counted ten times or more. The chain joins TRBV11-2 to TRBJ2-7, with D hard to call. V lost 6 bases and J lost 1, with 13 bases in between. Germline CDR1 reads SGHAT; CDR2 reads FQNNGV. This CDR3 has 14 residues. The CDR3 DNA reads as TGTGCCAGCAGTTACTCATTAGGTTCCTACGAGCAGTACTTC. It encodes CASSYSLGSYEQYF.

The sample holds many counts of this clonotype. CDR3 coding DNA: TGTGCCAGCAGCCCCGCCCAATTCACAGATACGCAGTATTTT. Its protein product is CASSPAQFTDTQYF. This chain joins TRBV7-6 and TRBJ2-3, with unresolved D. V lost 5 bases, J lost 2 bases, and 11 bases lay in between. The CDR3 spans 14 residues. The germline V gene encodes CDR1 SGHVS and CDR2 FNYEAQ.

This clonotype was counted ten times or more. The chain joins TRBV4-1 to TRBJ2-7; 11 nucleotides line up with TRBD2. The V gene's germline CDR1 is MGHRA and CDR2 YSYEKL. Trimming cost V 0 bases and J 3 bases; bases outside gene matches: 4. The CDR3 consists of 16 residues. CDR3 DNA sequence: TGCGCCAGCAGCCAAGAGGTACTAGCGGGAGACTACGAGCAGTACTTC. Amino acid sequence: CASSQEVLAGDYEQYF.

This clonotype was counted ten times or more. The CDR3 sequence is CASTSGRRYEQYF. CDR3 nucleotides: TGTGCCAGCACCTCGGGACGGCGTTACGAGCAGTACTTC. The chain uses TRBV12-3 or TRBV12-4 and TRBJ2-7; possibly TRBD1 or TRBD2 for D (5 bases each). Trimming took 7 bases from V and 4 from J, leaving 14 bases between them. The CDR3 extends over 13 amino acids.

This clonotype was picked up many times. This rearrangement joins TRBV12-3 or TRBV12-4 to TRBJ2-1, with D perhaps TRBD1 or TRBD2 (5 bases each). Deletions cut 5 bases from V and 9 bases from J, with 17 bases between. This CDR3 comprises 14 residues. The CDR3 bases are TGTGCCAGCAGTCACTCCGGGACGAACTCTGAGCAGTTCTTC. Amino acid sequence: CASSHSGTNSEQFF.

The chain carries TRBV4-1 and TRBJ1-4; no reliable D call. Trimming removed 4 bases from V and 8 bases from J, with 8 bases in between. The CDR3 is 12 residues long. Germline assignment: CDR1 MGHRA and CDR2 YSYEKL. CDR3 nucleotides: TGCGCCAGCAGCCGCCCGAGAGAAAAACTGTTTTTT. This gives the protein CASSRPREKLFF.

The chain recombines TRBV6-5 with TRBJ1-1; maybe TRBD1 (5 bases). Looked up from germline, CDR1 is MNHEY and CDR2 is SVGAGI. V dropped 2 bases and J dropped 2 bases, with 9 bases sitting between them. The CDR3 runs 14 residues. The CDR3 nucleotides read TGTGCCAGCAGTTACGCCGGGGGAAACACTGAAGCTTTCTTT. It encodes CASSYAGGNTEAFF.

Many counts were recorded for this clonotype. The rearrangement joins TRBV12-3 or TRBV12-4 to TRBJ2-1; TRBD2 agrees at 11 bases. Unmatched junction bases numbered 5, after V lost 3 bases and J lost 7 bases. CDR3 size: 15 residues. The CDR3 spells CASSFPTSGVNEQFF. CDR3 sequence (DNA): TGTGCCAGCAGTTTCCCGACTAGCGGGGTGAATGAGCAGTTCTTC.

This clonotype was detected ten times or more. CDR3: CASGGLANGELFF. In nucleotides, the CDR3 is TGTGCCAGCGGGGGACTAGCGAACGGGGAGCTGTTTTTT. The V and J genes are TRBV3-1 and TRBJ2-2; 10 positions match TRBD2. CDR1 is LGHDT and CDR2 is YNNKEL in the germline V gene (reference sequence). Unmatched junction bases numbered 4, after V lost 8 bases and J lost 7 bases. This CDR3 has 13 residues.

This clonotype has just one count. For the CDR3, the DNA is TGCGCCAGCAGCCCATACGACTACGAGCAGTACTTC. It specifies CASSPYDYEQYF. The rearrangement uses TRBV4-3 and TRBJ2-7; D is uncertain. Per the germline V gene, CDR1 is LGHNA and CDR2 is YSLEER. The CDR3 extends over 12 amino acids. Trimming cost V 4 bases and J 3 bases, with 7 bases left between them.

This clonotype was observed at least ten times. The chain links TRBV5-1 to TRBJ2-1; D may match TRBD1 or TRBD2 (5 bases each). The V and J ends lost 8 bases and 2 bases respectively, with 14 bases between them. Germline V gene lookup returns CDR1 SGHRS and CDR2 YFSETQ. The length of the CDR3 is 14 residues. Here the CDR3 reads CASNRDPAYNEQFF. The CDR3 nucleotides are TGCGCCAGTAACCGGGACCCAGCCTACAATGAGCAGTTCTTC.

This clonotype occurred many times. The CDR3 sequence is CASSSSLAGLAYEQYF. CDR3 nucleotides: TGCGCCAGCAGCTCTTCGTTAGCGGGACTAGCCTACGAGCAGTACTTC. The chain combines TRBV5-1 with TRBJ2-7, with TRBD2 matching over 8 bases. The CDR3 has 16 amino acids. Germline CDR1 and CDR2: SGHRS and YFSETQ. V lost 3 bases and J lost 2; bases outside the gene matches: 10.

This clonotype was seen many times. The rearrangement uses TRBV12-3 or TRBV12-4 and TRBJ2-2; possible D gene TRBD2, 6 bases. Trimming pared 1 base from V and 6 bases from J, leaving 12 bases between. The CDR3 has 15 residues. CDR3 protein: CASSLGLAPAGELFF. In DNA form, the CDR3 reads TGTGCCAGCAGTTTAGGCCTAGCGCCGGCCGGGGAGCTGTTTTTT.

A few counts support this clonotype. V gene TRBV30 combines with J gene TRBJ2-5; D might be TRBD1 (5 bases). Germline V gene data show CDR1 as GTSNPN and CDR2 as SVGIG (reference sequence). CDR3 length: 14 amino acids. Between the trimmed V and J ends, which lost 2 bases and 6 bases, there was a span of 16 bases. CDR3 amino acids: CAWSLGRWTKTQYF. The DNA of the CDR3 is TGTGCCTGGAGTCTCGGTCGGTGGACAAAGACCCAGTACTTC.

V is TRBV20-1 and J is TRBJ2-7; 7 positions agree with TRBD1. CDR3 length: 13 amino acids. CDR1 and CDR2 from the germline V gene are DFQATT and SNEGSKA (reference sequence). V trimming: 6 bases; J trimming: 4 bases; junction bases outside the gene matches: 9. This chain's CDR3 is CSASWDSRYEQYF. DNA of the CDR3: TGCAGTGCGTCTTGGGACAGCAGATACGAGCAGTACTTC.

The CDR3 region has the DNA TGCAGTGCCAGACCCCCTATGGGAGGGCCCTCGGGCGAGCAGTACTTC. Encoded protein: CSARPPMGGPSGEQYF. V gene TRBV20-1 combines with J gene TRBJ2-7, with 7 bases matching TRBD2. This CDR3 spans 16 amino acids. The junction had 20 bases not matched to a gene; V was cut back by 6 bases and J by 6 bases. Germline V lookup: CDR1 DFQATT, CDR2 SNEGSKA (reference sequence).

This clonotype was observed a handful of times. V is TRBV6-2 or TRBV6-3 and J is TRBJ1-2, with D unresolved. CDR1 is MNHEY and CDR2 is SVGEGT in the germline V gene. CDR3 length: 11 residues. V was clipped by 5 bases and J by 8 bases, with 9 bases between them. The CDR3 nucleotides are TGTGCCAGCAGTATGACGGGCGGCTACACCTTC. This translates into CASSMTGGYTF.

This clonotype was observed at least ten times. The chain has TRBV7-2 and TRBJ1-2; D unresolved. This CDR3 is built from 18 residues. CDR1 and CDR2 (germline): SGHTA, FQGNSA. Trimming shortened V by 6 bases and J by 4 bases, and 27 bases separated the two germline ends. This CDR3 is CASRKEAFKFSASYGYTF. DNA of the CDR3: TGTGCCAGCAGGAAAGAGGCGTTTAAGTTTTCCGCTAGCTATGGCTACACCTTC.